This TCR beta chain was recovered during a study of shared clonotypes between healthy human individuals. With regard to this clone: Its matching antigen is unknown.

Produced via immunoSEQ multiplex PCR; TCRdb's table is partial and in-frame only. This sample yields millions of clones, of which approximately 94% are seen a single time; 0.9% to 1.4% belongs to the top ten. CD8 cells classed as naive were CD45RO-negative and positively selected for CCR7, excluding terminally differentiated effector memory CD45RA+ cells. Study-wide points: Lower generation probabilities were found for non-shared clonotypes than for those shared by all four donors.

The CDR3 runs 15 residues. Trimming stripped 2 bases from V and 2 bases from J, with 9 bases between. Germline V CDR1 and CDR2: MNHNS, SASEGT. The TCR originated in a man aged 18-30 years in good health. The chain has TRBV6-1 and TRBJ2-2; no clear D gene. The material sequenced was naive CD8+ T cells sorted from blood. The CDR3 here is CASSEWAENTGELFF. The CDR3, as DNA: TGTGCCAGCAGTGAATGGGCGGAAAACACCGGGGAGCTGTTTTTT.